This is a list of T cell receptor gamma chains from one sample in a study of human gamma delta and Vdelta1 T cells. TCRdb reapplied CATT to the PCR reads. This table has fewer than 10,000 gamma-chain clones, around 50% appearing once. Antigens of these TCRs are unknown. The sequenced material came from Vdelta1 gamma-delta T cells from blood grown in culture (DOT cells). The receptors were sampled from a human donor in good health. CDR3s include the opening cysteine and the closing phenylalanine or tryptophan.

V	J	CDR3
TRGV2	TRGJP2	CATWDGPNDSSDWIKTF
TRGV9	TRGJ1/TRGJ2	CALWEGHPYKKLF
TRGV9	TRGJ1/TRGJ2	CALWEVQVSIKKKLF
TRGV9	TRGJ1/TRGJ2	CALWDPGYYKKLF
TRGV8	TRGJ1/TRGJ2	CATWDRPSKKLF
TRGV8	TRGJP2	CATWDSGSDWIKTF
TRGV2	TRGJ1/TRGJ2	CATWDWYKKLF
TRGV2	TRGJP1	CATWDIATGWFKIF
TRGV9	TRGJ1/TRGJ2	CALWDVPNYYKKLF
TRGV5	TRGJ1/TRGJ2	CATWDRCYKKLF
TRGV4	TRGJ1/TRGJ2	CATWDGHYKKLF
TRGV5	TRGJ1/TRGJ2	CATWDWDYKKLF
TRGV10	TRGJP1	CAAWRGYTTGWFKIF
TRGV9	TRGJ1/TRGJ2	CALWEAQGVRDYKKLF
TRGV3	TRGJ1/TRGJ2	CATWDRLLPTYKKLF
TRGV9	TRGJ1/TRGJ2	CALWVSHYYKKLF
TRGV8	TRGJ1/TRGJ2	CATWDRGPKLF
TRGV4	TRGJ1/TRGJ2	CATWDAINYYKKLF
TRGV4	TRGJP1	CATWDGRIDTTGWFKIF
TRGV9	TRGJP1	CALWEAPSVGWFKIF
TRGV2	TRGJ1/TRGJ2	CATWDGHPRKKLF
TRGV8	TRGJ1/TRGJ2	CATWDEKWKLF